What follows is one T cell receptor (beta chain) and its context. Antigen specificity is unknown. These data are taken from a study of post-analysis software for immune sequencing data. About the research overall: The disease courses spanned relapsing-remitting, secondary progressive and progressive-relapsing forms of multiple sclerosis.

The TCR beta cDNA libraries carried unique molecular identifiers. TCRdb processed the PCR reads anew with MiXCR; each CDR3 protein has one entry. The sample has hundreds of thousands of distinct CDR3 sequences; roughly three fifths are singletons. V was shortened by 4 bases and J by 3 bases, with 13 bases between the two germline ends. Germline CDR1 DFQATT, CDR2 SNEGSKA (reference sequence). The CDR3 length is 14 residues. Study observations and caveats: There were roughly five TRBV segments more frequent in patients than controls, and TRBV5-6, TRBV5-1 and TRBV20-1 were among them. Clustering by F measure revealed strong co-clustering among samples prepared together in one batch. Normalized Chao1 diversity was significantly reduced in patients versus controls.

This TCR came from a girl aged 2 to 10 with multiple sclerosis. The sequenced sample consisted of blood. The chain joins TRBV20-1 to TRBJ2-1; D remains ambiguous. CDR3 residues: CSATRNTLYNEQFF. The CDR3 DNA reads TGCAGTGCTACCCGGAATACGCTCTACAATGAGCAGTTCTTC.